This T cell receptor beta chain was sequenced for a study of sequential checkpoint blockade in melanoma. On the study more broadly: Patients were randomized 1:1 to nivolumab-then-ipilimumab or ipilimumab-then-nivolumab first-line. After nivolumab or ipilimumab alone, approximately 22 patients had week-13 rebiopsies.

Treatment in this sample: randomized to nivolumab then ipilimumab (arm A) or the reverse (arm B). The V and J ends lost 1 base and 2 bases respectively, with 14 bases between them. Per germline, CDR1 SGHRS and CDR2 YFSETQ. The CDR3 runs to 16 residues. The repertoire was sequenced with immunoSEQ multiplex PCR; TCRdb's copy has only in-frame clones and lacks some. The table includes about 12,000 clones, 26% detected once. The chain combines TRBV5-1 with TRBJ2-3; D may be TRBD2 (6 bases). This sample comprised tumor tissue (inferred from file names), obtained from a patient given nivolumab and ipilimumab in sequence. This TCR was recovered from a human donor with melanoma. CDR3 amino acids: CASSLQTGTLTDTQYF. DNA of the CDR3: TGCGCCAGCAGCTTGCAAACCGGGACTCTCACAGATACGCAGTATTTT.